The next 29 T cell receptor beta chains were all read from a single sample in a study of response to subunit inactivated influenza vaccine. TCRdb reanalysed the RT-PCR reads using MiXCR and keeps one entry per CDR3 protein. The table shows 700,000 to 800,000 distinct CDR3 sequences, with 18% occurring only once. The sequencing used PBMCs from blood, collected less than 6 days after vaccination. These receptors were obtained from a man between 45 and 60 years old who received an inactivated influenza vaccine.

J is TRBJ2-1 and V is TRBV6-1; D is possibly TRBD1 (5 bases). V shed 5 bases and J shed 3 bases, with 11 bases lying between them. Germline-derived CDR1 and CDR2 are MNHNS and SASEGT. The CDR3 extends over 14 amino acids. The CDR3 DNA reads TGTGCCAGCAGTCAGGGCATGGACTACAATGAGCAGTTCTTC. This codes for CASSQGMDYNEQFF.

CDR3 bases: TGTGCCATCAGTGAAGCCGGGACAGAGGCGTCGTCACCCCTCCACTTT. Residues: CAISEAGTEASSPLHF. The rearrangement links TRBV10-3 to TRBJ1-6; 7 bases agree with TRBD1. The CDR3 runs 16 residues. Trimming cost V 3 bases and J 10 bases; bases outside gene matches: 12. CDR1 is ENHRY and CDR2 is SYGVKD in the germline V gene.

This clonotype was counted between two and nine times. This rearrangement joins TRBV20-1 to TRBJ2-3, with TRBD1 identical over 8 bases. V was clipped by 8 bases and J by 2 bases; unmatched bases: 3. CDR1 is DFQATT, CDR2 SNEGSKA, per germline (reference sequence). The CDR3 spans 12 residues. CDR3 in DNA: TGCAGTACGGGACAGGACACAGATACGCAGTATTTT. This gives the protein CSTGQDTDTQYF.

This clonotype was observed at least ten times. The chain couples TRBV6-2 or TRBV6-3 to TRBJ2-7, with D perhaps matching TRBD1 (6 bases). Trimming cost V 7 bases and J 3 bases, with 19 bases left between them. Germline CDR1 MNHEY, CDR2 SVGEGT. The CDR3 extends over 15 amino acids. CDR3 loop: CASTNTGTWGYEQYF. CDR3 in DNA: TGTGCCAGCACCAACACAGGGACCTGGGGCTACGAGCAGTACTTC.

About this clonotype itself: A much larger clone differs from this one at a single base, so this may be a read error. The chain couples TRBV7-8 to TRBJ2-3, with 11 bases matching TRBD1. CDR3 size: 17 residues. Looked up from germline, CDR1 is SGHVS and CDR2 is FQNEAQ. The CDR3 coding sequence is TGTGCCAGCATCTTAGCCGGGACAGGGGGTTTTACAGATACGCAGTATTTT. As protein: CASILAGTGGFTDTQYF.

The chain uses TRBV6-1 and TRBJ1-2; no reliable D call. This CDR3 has 13 amino acids. The V end lost 2 bases, the J end lost 6 bases, and 10 bases lay between the germline ends. Germline V lookup: CDR1 MNHNS, CDR2 SASEGT. CDR3 DNA sequence: TGTGCCAGCAGTGAAAACTACAGCCATGGCTACACCTTC. Translation: CASSENYSHGYTF.

The genes are TRBV9 and TRBJ2-1, with TRBD2 identical over 8 bases. The CDR3 has 17 amino acids. Germline values: CDR1 SGDLS, CDR2 YYNGEE. V was pared by 0 bases and J by 4 bases, with 9 bases of the junction left unmatched. CDR3 nucleotide sequence: TGTGCCAGCAGCGTAGGCAAGGCGGGGGGCGTTTACAATGAGCAGTTCTTC. This sequence encodes CASSVGKAGGVYNEQFF.

This clonotype showed up many times. The chain uses TRBV4-2 and TRBJ2-1; 9 nucleotides line up with TRBD2. CDR1 and CDR2 (germline): LGHNA, YNFKEQ. The CDR3 contains 17 residues. Trimming at V came to 4 bases and at J to 6 bases, leaving 13 bases not matched to a gene. For the CDR3, the DNA is TGTGCCAGCAGCCCCAGCGGTGCGGGAGGGCCGAGCAATGAGCAGTTCTTC. This sequence encodes CASSPSGAGGPSNEQFF.

The sample holds a few counts of this clonotype. The J gene is TRBJ2-1, the V gene TRBV20-1; 7 bases line up with TRBD2. The CDR3 sequence is 15 residues long. Losses at the gene ends were 6 bases for V and 5 bases for J; bases not matched to a gene: 13. Germline V lookup: CDR1 DFQATT, CDR2 SNEGSKA (reference sequence). The CDR3 reads CSAREGSLGDNEQFF. CDR3 DNA: TGCAGTGCCAGGGAGGGTTCCCTTGGGGACAATGAGCAGTTCTTC.

In this sample, this clonotype turned up many times. This sequence joins TRBV27 and TRBJ2-7, with TRBD1 identical over 10 bases. Germline loops: CDR1 MNHEY, CDR2 SMNVEV (reference sequence). The V and J ends lost 3 bases and 5 bases, in that order; junction bases with no gene match: 4. The CDR3 spans 14 residues. The CDR3 coding sequence is TGTGCCAGCAGTTTCGCGGGACAGGGGAACGAGCAGTACTTC. Protein product: CASSFAGQGNEQYF.

This chain connects TRBV7-9 to TRBJ1-5; 7 nucleotides line up with TRBD1. The V segment lost 4 bases and the J segment 5 bases; nucleotides outside the gene matches: 8. The CDR3 extends over 15 amino acids. Germline V CDR1 and CDR2: SEHNR, FQNEAQ (reference sequence). CDR3 coding DNA: TGTGCCAGCAGCTCAACTACCAGGGGGGATCAGCCCCAGCATTTT. Translated, it gives CASSSTTRGDQPQHF.

This clonotype was counted a few times. The chain has TRBV12-3 or TRBV12-4 and TRBJ1-2; 7 nucleotides agree with TRBD1. With 8 bases clipped from V and 8 bases from J, the junction kept 17 bases outside the gene matches. The CDR3 is made up of 15 amino acids. The CDR3 region has the DNA TGTGCCAGCCGAACCCAAGGTGGGACAGAGTACGGCTACACCTTC. Translation gives CASRTQGGTEYGYTF.

The chain joins TRBV20-1 to TRBJ2-3; D is possibly TRBD2 (5 bases). This CDR3 region has 15 residues. The germline V and J ends were trimmed by 6 bases and 2 bases, with 18 bases remaining between them. The germline CDR1 and CDR2 sequences are DFQATT and SNEGSKA (reference sequence). The CDR3 loop is CSATRFGEHTDTQYF. The CDR3 DNA reads as TGCAGTGCGACAAGGTTCGGGGAACACACAGATACGCAGTATTTT.

J is TRBJ2-7 and V is TRBV3-1, with unresolved D. V gave up 2 bases and J gave up 5 bases, with 13 bases separating them. CDR1 and CDR2 from the germline V gene are LGHDT and YNNKEL (reference sequence). This CDR3 has 14 amino acids. CDR3 residues: CASSQSSLRDEQYF. The DNA for the CDR3 is TGTGCCAGCAGCCAATCATCCCTACGGGACGAGCAGTACTTC.

This clonotype was detected ten times or more. The chain has TRBV20-1 and TRBJ2-2, with 8 bases that match TRBD1. The J segment lost 4 bases and the V segment lost 6 bases, leaving 7 bases of the junction unmatched. Germline V CDR1 and CDR2: DFQATT, SNEGSKA (reference sequence). This CDR3 is built from 14 residues. The CDR3 region has the DNA TGCAGTGCCATGACAGGGGCAGGCACCGGGGAGCTGTTTTTT. Translating gives CSAMTGAGTGELFF.

There are a few counts of this clonotype. The V gene is TRBV24-1, the J gene TRBJ2-1, with TRBD2 matching 8 bases. The length of the CDR3 is 15 residues. Germline CDR1 and CDR2: KGHDR and SFDVKD. Unmatched junction bases numbered 5, after V lost 3 bases and J lost 5 bases. The CDR3 DNA reads TGTGCCACCAGTGATACGGGGGGGCCGAACAATGAGCAGTTCTTC. Its protein product is CATSDTGGPNNEQFF.

In this sample, this clonotype turned up a few times. The chain couples TRBV5-1 to TRBJ2-7; no firm D call. Trimming left V 0 bases short and J 4 bases short, with 8 bases between. This CDR3 spans 13 amino acids. From germline, CDR1 is SGHRS and CDR2 YFSETQ. This CDR3 is CASSLEPIYEQYF. The CDR3 DNA is TGCGCCAGCAGCTTGGAGCCAATTTACGAGCAGTACTTC.

The genes are TRBV12-3 or TRBV12-4 and TRBJ1-2; D gene uncertain. The CDR3 is 13 amino acids. V lost 1 base and J lost 8, with 11 bases in between. This CDR3 is CASSLGLLAGYTF. The CDR3 nucleotides read TGTGCCAGCAGTTTAGGGCTTTTAGCCGGCTACACCTTC.

This clonotype was seen repeatedly, ten times or more. The V call is TRBV7-2, the J call TRBJ2-2; D is perhaps TRBD1 (7 bases). CDR1 is SGHTA, CDR2 FQGNSA, per germline. This CDR3 region has 14 residues. V dropped 5 bases and J dropped 5 bases, with 12 bases sitting between them. In DNA form, the CDR3 reads TGTGCCAGCAGCGTTCAGGGGGGAACCGGGGAGCTGTTTTTT. It specifies CASSVQGGTGELFF.

V is TRBV18 and J is TRBJ2-3; tentatively, D is TRBD2 (6 bases). The CDR3 sequence is 16 residues long. The germline V gene encodes CDR1 KGHSH and CDR2 LQKENI. V lost 2 bases and J 0 bases, leaving 12 bases between the germline ends. In DNA, the CDR3 is TGTGCCAGCTCACCAATCGGGGGAGACAGCACAGATACGCAGTATTTT. This sequence encodes CASSPIGGDSTDTQYF.

In its sample, this clonotype was seen many times. V gene TRBV6-1 combines with J gene TRBJ2-7; D perhaps matches TRBD1 (6 bases). V shed 7 bases and J shed 2 bases, with 9 bases lying between them. The CDR3 spans 12 residues. The germline gives CDR1 MNHNS, CDR2 SASEGT. The CDR3, as DNA: TGTGCCAGCATTTCAGGGGCCTACGAGCAGTACTTC. Amino acid sequence: CASISGAYEQYF.

This clonotype was recorded at least ten times. V gene TRBV6-1 combines with J gene TRBJ2-1; 8 bases line up with TRBD1. Per germline, CDR1 MNHNS and CDR2 SASEGT. V lost 6 bases, J lost 1 base, and 5 bases stayed unmatched. The CDR3 is made up of 15 amino acids. The CDR3 here is CASSPQGASYNEQFF. CDR3 nucleotide sequence: TGTGCCAGCAGCCCTCAGGGGGCGTCCTACAATGAGCAGTTCTTC.

The sample holds a few counts of this clonotype. This chain links TRBV5-1 with TRBJ2-1; TRBD1 matches 9 bases. Trimming removed 3 bases from V and 6 bases from J; junction bases left unmatched: 10. CDR1 is SGHRS and CDR2 is YFSETQ in the germline V gene. This CDR3 has 16 amino acids. As DNA, the CDR3 is TGCGCCAGCAGCTCCCCCGGGACAGGGCAGCGCAATGAGCAGTTCTTC. Translated, it gives CASSSPGTGQRNEQFF.

V and J are TRBV2 and TRBJ2-7, with a weak D call TRBD2 (5 bases). V lost 6 bases and J lost 3, with 12 bases in between. CDR3 length: 13 residues. Germline CDR1 SNHLY, CDR2 FYNNEI. The CDR3 here is CASRAWRSYEQYF. The CDR3 DNA follows: TGTGCCAGCAGGGCCTGGAGGAGCTACGAGCAGTACTTC.

V gene TRBV10-3 combines with J gene TRBJ2-3; possibly TRBD2 for D (6 bases). This CDR3 is 15 amino acids long. CDR1 is ENHRY and CDR2 is SYGVKD in the germline V gene. V was shortened by 4 bases and J by 4 bases, with 15 bases between the two germline ends. CDR3 amino acids: CAISGTTGSPDTQYF. The DNA for the CDR3 is TGTGCCATCAGTGGGACTACCGGGAGTCCAGATACGCAGTATTTT.

This clonotype turned up a few times. The chain joins TRBV29-1 to TRBJ2-1, with no clear D. This CDR3 spans 16 amino acids. V lost 3 bases and J 5 bases, leaving 20 bases between the germline ends. The germline CDR1 and CDR2 sequences are SQVTM and ANQGSEA. This chain's CDR3 is CSVERPVRKLNNEQFF. CDR3 nucleotide sequence: TGCAGCGTTGAGCGGCCAGTCAGGAAACTTAACAATGAGCAGTTCTTC.

In regard to this clonotype: The junction differs from germline at one of its ends, possibly a read error. The rearrangement uses TRBV6-5 and TRBJ2-5; no clear D gene. This CDR3 spans 14 amino acids. Germline V gene sequence: CDR1 MNHEY, CDR2 SVGAGI. CDR3 in amino acids: CASSHSHNQETQYF. The CDR3 DNA sequence: TGTGCCAGCAGTCACTCCCACAACCAAGAGACCCAGTACTTC.

The rearrangement uses TRBV4-3 and TRBJ1-6; maybe TRBD1 (5 bases). The CDR3 sequence is 14 residues long. V gave up 5 bases and J gave up 7 bases, with 12 bases separating them. Germline values: CDR1 LGHNA, CDR2 YSLEER. CDR3 DNA sequence: TGCGCCAGCAGCGCGTCGGGGCAAAATTCACCCCTCCACTTT. Translation: CASSASGQNSPLHF.

Only a few counts were recorded for this clonotype. The chain employs TRBV6-5 and TRBJ2-7; no clear D gene. The CDR3 is 14 amino acids. Germline V gene sequence: CDR1 MNHEY, CDR2 SVGAGI. The germline V and J ends were trimmed by 0 bases and 1 base, with 7 bases remaining between them. CDR3 region: CASSYSARSYEQYF. The CDR3 region has the DNA TGTGCCAGCAGTTACTCTGCCCGTTCCTACGAGCAGTACTTC.